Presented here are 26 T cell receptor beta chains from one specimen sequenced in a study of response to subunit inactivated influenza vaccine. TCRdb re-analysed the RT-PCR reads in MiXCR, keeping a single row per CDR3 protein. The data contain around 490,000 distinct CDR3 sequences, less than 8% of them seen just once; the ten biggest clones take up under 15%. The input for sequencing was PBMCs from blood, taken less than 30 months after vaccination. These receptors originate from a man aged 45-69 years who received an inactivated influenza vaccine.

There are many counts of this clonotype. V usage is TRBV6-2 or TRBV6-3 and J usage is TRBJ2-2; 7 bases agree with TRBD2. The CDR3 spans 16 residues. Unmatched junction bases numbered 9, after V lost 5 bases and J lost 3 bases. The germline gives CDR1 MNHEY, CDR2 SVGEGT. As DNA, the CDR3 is TGTGCCAGCAGTCAGGCGGGGGAGAGGGACACCGGGGAGCTGTTTTTT. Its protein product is CASSQAGERDTGELFF.

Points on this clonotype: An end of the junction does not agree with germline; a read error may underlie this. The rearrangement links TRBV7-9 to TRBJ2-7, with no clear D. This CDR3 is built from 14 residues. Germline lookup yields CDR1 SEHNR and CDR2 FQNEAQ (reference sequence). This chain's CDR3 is CASSLGQASNEQYF. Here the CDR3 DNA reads TGTGCCAGCAGCTTAGGCCAGGCCTCCAACGAGCAGTACTTC.

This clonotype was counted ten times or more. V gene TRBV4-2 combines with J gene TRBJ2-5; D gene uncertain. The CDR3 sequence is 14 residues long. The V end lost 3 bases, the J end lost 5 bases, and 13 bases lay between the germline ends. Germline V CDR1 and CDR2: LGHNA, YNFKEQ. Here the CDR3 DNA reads TGTGCCAGCAGCCAGCTCGGTCTGGAGGAGACCCAGTACTTC. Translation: CASSQLGLEETQYF.

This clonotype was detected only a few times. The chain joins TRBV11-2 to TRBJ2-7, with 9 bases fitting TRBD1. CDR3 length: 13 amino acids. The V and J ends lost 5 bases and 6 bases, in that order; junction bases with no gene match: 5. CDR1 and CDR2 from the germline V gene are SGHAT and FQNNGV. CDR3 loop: CASSRDRDSEQYF. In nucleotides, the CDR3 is TGTGCCAGCAGCCGGGACAGGGACTCCGAGCAGTACTTC.

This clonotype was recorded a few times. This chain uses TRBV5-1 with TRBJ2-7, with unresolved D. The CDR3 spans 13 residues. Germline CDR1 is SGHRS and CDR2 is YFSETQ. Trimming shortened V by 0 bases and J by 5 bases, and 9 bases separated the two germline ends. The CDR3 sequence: CASSLGVVDEQYF. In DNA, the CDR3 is TGCGCCAGCAGCTTGGGAGTTGTCGACGAGCAGTACTTC.

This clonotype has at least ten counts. The CDR3 DNA follows: TGTGCCAGCAGCTTAGTTAGCGGGGGGGCCGATACGCAGTATTTT. Amino acids: CASSLVSGGADTQYF. The V and J genes are TRBV7-2 and TRBJ2-3; 11 nucleotides line up with TRBD2. The V and J ends lost 1 base and 6 bases, in that order; junction bases with no gene match: 3. The CDR3 is made up of 15 amino acids. Germline CDR1 is SGHTA and CDR2 is FQGNSA.

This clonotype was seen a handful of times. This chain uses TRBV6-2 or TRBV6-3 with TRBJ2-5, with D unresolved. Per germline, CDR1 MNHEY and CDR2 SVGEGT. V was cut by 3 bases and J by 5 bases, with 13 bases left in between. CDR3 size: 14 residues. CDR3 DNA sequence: TGTGCCAGCAGTTATTCGCAGAAGCTGGAGACCCAGTACTTC. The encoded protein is CASSYSQKLETQYF.

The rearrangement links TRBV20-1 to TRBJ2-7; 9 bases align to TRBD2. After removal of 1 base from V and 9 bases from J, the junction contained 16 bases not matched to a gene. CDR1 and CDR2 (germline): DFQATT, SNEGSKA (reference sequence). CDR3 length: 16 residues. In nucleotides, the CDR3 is TGCAGTGCTAGAGGTGACCTAGCGGGACCATCAAGGTCGCAGTACTTC. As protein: CSARGDLAGPSRSQYF.

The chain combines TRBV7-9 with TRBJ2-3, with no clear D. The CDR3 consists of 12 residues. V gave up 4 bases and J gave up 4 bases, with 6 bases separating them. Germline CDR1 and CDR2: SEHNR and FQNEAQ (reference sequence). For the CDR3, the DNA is TGTGCCAGCAGCTGGAACCCAGATACGCAGTATTTT. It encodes CASSWNPDTQYF. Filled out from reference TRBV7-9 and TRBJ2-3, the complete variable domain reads DTGVSQNPRHKITKRGQNVTFRCDPISEHNRLYWYRQTLGQGPEFLTYFQNEAQLEKSRLLSDRFSAERPKGSFSTLEIQRTEQGDSAMYLCASSWNPDTQYFGPGTRLTVL.

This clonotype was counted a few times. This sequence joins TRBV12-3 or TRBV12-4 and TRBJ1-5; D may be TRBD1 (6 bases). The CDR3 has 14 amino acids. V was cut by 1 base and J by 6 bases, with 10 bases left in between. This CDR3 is CASSLEGGSQPQHF. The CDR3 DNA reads TGTGCCAGCAGTTTAGAAGGGGGAAGTCAGCCCCAGCATTTT.

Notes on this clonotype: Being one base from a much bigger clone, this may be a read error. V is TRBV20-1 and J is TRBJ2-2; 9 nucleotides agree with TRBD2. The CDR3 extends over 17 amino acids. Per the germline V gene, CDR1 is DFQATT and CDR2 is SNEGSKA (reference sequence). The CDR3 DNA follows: TGCAGTGCTAGAGATTTTAGCGGGAGTTCGAACACCTGGGAGCTGTTTTTT. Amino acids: CSARDFSGSSNTWELFF.

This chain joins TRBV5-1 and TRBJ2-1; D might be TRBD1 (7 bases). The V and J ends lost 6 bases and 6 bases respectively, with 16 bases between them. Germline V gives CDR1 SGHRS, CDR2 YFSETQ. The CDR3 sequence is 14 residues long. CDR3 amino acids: CASNTGEEGNEQFF. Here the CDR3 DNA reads TGCGCCAGCAACACAGGGGAGGAGGGCAATGAGCAGTTCTTC.

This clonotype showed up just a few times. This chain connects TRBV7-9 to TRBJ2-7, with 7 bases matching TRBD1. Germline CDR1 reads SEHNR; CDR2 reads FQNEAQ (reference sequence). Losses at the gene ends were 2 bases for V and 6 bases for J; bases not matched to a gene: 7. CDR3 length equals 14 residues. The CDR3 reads CASSLREGGREQYF. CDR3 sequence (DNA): TGTGCCAGCAGCTTACGGGAAGGGGGCCGCGAGCAGTACTTC.

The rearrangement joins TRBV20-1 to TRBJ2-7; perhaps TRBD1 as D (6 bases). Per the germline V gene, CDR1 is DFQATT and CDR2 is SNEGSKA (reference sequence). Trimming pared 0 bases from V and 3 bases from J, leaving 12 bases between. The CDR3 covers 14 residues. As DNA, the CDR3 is TGCAGTGCTAGAGATATTACAGGGAACTACGAGCAGTACTTC. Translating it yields CSARDITGNYEQYF.

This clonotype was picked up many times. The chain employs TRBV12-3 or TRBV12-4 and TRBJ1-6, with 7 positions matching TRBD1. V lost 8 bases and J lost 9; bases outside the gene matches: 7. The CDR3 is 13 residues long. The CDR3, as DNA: TGTGCCAGCGCTCTCCGACAGGGTTCACCCCTCCACTTT. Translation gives CASALRQGSPLHF.

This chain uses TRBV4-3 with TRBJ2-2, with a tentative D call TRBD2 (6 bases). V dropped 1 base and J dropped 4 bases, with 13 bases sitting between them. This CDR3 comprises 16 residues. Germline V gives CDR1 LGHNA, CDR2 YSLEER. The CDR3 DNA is TGCGCCAGCAGCCAAGTTCGGCCCGGGGGCACCGGGGAGCTGTTTTTT. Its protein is CASSQVRPGGTGELFF.

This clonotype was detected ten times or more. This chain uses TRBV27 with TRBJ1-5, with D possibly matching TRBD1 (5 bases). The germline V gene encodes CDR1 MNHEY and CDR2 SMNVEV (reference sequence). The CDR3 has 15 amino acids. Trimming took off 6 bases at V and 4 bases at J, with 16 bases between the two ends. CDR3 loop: CASRTGTGGNQPQHF. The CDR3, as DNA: TGTGCCAGCAGAACCGGGACGGGAGGAAATCAGCCCCAGCATTTT.

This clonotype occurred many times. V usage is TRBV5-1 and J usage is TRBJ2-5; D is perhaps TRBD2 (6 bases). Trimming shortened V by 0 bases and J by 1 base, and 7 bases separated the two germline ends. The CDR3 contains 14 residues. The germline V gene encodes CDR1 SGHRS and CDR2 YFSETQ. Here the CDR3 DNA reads TGCGCCAGCAGCTTGGCGGGGGTCCAAGAGACCCAGTACTTC. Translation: CASSLAGVQETQYF.

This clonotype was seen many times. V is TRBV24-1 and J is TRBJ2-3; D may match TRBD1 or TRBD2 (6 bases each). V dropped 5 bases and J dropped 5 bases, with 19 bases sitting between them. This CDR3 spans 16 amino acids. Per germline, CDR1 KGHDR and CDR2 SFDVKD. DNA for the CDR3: TGTGCCACCAGTGGGACCCTAGGGGGGACCCTAGATACGCAGTATTTT. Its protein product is CATSGTLGGTLDTQYF.

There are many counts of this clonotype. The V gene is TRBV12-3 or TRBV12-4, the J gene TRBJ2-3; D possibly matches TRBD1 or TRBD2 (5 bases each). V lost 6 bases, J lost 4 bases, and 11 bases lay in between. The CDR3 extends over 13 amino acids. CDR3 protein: CASSPLGADTQYF. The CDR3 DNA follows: TGTGCCAGCAGCCCCCTGGGGGCAGATACGCAGTATTTT.

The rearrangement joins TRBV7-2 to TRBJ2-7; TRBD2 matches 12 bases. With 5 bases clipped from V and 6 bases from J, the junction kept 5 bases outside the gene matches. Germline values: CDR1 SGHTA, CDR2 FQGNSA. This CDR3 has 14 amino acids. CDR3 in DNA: TGTGCCAGCAGCCAGACTAGCGGGAGTACCGAGCAGTACTTC. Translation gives CASSQTSGSTEQYF.

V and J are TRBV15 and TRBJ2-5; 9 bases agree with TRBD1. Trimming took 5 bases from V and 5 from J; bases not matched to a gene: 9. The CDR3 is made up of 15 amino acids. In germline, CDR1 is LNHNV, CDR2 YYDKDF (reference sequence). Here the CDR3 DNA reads TGTGCCACCAGCCCGGGGACAGGGTGGGAGGAGACCCAGTACTTC. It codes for CATSPGTGWEETQYF. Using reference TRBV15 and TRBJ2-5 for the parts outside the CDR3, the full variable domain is DAMVIQNPRYQVTQFGKPVTLSCSQTLNHNVMYWYQQKSSQAPKLLFHYYDKDFNNEADTPDNFQSRRPNTSFCFLDIRSPGLGDTAMYLCATSPGTGWEETQYFGPGTRLLVL.

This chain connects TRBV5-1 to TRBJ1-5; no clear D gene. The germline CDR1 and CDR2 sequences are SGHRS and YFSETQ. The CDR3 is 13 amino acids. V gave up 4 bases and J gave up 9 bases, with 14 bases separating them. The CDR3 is CASSPDGDTPQHF. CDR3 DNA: TGCGCCAGCAGCCCGGACGGGGATACGCCCCAGCATTTT.

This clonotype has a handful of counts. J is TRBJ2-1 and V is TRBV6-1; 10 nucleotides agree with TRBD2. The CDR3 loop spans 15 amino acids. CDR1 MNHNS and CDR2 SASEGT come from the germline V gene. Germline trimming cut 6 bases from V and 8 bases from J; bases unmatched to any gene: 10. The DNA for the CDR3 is TGTGCCAGCAGATCCGCACTAGCGGGACTCCATGAGCAGTTCTTC. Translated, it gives CASRSALAGLHEQFF.

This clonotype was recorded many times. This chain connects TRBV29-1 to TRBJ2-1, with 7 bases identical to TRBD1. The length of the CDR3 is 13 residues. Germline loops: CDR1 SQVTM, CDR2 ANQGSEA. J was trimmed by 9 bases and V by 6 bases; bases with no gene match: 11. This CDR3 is CSVRTGGFGEQFF. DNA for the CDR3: TGCAGCGTCCGGACAGGTGGGTTCGGTGAGCAGTTCTTC.

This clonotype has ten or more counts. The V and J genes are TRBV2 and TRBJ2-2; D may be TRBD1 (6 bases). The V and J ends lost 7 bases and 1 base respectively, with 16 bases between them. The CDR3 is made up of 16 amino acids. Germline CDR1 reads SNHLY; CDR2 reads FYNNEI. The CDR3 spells CASKRTALGNTGELFF. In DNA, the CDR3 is TGTGCCAGCAAGAGGACAGCCTTAGGGAACACCGGGGAGCTGTTTTTT.